This is a list of T cell receptor beta chains from one sample in a study of shared clonotypes between healthy human individuals. Produced via immunoSEQ multiplex PCR; TCRdb's table is partial and in-frame only. This table has 1.5 million to 2.5 million clones, about 95% appearing once. The sample was naive CD8+ T cells sorted from blood. The source of these receptors is a man aged 18-30 years in good health. The CDR3 runs from the conserved cysteine through the conserved F or W. Fields, in order: V gene, CDR3 length, CDR3 protein.

TRBV6-1 | 17 | CASSDGLAGAPGEEQFF
TRBV6-5 | 16 | CASSYSSGGVYGELFF
TRBV27 | 15 | CASSFSGTLDYEQYF
TRBV27 | 15 | CASSPDRGQGYGYTF
TRBV7-8 | 15 | CASSWRTGTLGEQYF
TRBV14 | 15 | CASSQDVGGGRAQYF
TRBV21-1 | 14 | CASSKGDQPDTQYF
TRBV2 | 17 | CASSEAVPGTASYEQYF
TRBV5-6 | 15 | CASSLWGAGNTEAFF
TRBV2 | 16 | CASSGILTDNTGELFF
TRBV30 | 15 | CAWSVGQNSNQPQHF
TRBV6-6 | 15 | CASSYSRDRDYEQYF
TRBV5-4 | 14 | CASSSQGPEYEQYF
TRBV11-2 | 17 | CASSLESTSGGAYEQYF
TRBV4-1 | 14 | CASSQSGAGYGYTF
TRBV7-9 | 15 | CASSLGARGLTEAFF
TRBV21-1 | 13 | CASSKGRRNEQFF
TRBV19 | 12 | CASPNGHNEQFF
TRBV7-9 | 14 | CASSLGQGADTQYF
TRBV6-1 | 15 | CASSGLGSSSYEQYF
TRBV5-1 | 17 | CASSEGTGTAALYGYTF
TRBV10-3 | 16 | CAIREEREAGANVLTF
TRBV7-8 | 19 | CASSLPGTSGGSSTDTQYF
TRBV5-6 | 16 | CASSLIGGSSYNEQFF
TRBV6-1 | 15 | CASSPPRSSNSPLHF